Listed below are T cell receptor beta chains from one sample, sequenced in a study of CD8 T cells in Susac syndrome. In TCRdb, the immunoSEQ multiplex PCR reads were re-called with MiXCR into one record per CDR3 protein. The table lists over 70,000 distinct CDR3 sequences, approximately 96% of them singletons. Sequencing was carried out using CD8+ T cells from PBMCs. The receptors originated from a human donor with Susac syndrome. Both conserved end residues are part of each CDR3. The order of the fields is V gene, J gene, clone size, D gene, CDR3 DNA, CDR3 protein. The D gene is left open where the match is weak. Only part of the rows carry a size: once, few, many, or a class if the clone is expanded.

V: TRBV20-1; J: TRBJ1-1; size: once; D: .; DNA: TGCAGTGCCCCAGACGCCAGAAAGAACACTGAAGCTTTCTTT; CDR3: CSAPDARKNTEAFF
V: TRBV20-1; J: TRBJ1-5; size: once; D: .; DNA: TGCAGTGCTAGACAGGAGATGGCTCAGCCCCAGCATTTT; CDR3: CSARQEMAQPQHF
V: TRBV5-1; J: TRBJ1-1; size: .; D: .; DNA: TGCGCCAGCAGCTTAAACAGTCACTCAATGAACACTGAAGCTTTCTTT; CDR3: CASSLNSHSMNTEAFF
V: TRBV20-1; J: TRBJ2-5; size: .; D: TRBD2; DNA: TGCAGTGCTACCAGGGAGGGACTAGGACGGACCCAGTACTTC; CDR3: CSATREGLGRTQYF
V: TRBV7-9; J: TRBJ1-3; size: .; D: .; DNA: TGTGCCAGCAGCCCAAGGGGGGACGGAAACACCATATATTTT; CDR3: CASSPRGDGNTIYF
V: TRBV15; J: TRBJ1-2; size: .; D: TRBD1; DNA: TGTGCCACCAGAGAGACAGGGGTTGACTACACCTTC; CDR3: CATRETGVDYTF
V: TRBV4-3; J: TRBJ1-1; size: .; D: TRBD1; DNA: TGCGCCAGCAGCCAAGGGGCAGGGGGCACTGAAGCTTTCTTT; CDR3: CASSQGAGGTEAFF
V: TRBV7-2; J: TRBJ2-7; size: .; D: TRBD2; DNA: TGTGCCAGCAGCTTAGTTAGTAGCGGGGCCTCCTACGAGCAGTACTTC; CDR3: CASSLVSSGASYEQYF
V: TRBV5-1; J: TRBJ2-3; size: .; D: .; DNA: TGCGCCAGCAGCTTGGACACAGATACGCAGTATTTT; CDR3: CASSLDTDTQYF
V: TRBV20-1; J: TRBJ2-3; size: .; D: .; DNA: TGCAGTGCTAGAGATCCCCTCACAGATACGCAGTATTTT; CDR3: CSARDPLTDTQYF
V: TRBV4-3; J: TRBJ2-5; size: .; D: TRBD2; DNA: TGCGCCAGCAGCCCGGGGGGGGGCCAGGTGGAGACCCAGCACTTC; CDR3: CASSPGGGQVETQHF
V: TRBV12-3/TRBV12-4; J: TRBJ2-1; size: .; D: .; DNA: TGTGCCAGCAGAGACAAACTAGCCAATGAGCAGTTCTTC; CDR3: CASRDKLANEQFF
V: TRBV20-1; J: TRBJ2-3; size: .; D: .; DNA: TGCAGTGCTAGAGAATCAGACGGGTCAGGAACGCAGTATTTT; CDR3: CSARESDGSGTQYF
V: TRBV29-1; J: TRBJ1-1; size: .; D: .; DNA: TGCAGCGCTGGGGGCAGGGAAGACACTGAAGCTTTCTTT; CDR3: CSAGGREDTEAFF
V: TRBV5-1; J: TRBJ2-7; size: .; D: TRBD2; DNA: TGCGCCAGCAGGATGGGAGGGCATGAGCAGTACTTC; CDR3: CASRMGGHEQYF
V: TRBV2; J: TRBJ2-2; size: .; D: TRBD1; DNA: TGTGCCAGCATCGGAAGAGACAGGGGCGACACCGGGGAGCTGTTTTTT; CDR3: CASIGRDRGDTGELFF
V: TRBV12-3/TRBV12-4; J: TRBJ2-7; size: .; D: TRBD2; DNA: TGTGCCAGCAGCTCTACTAGCGGCCCTTACGAGCAGTACTTC; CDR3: CASSSTSGPYEQYF
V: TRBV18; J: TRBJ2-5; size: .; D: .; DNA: TGTGCCAGCTCACCATCCACGGGGCGAGAGACCCAGTACTTC; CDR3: CASSPSTGRETQYF
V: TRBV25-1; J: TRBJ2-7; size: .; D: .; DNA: TGTGCCAGCTTCCCCCGGCCGAGGGGGGACGAGCAGTACTTC; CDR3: CASFPRPRGDEQYF
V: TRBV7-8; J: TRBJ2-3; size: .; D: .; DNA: TGTGCCAGCAGCCCTGGAGGGCCAGATACGCAGTATTTT; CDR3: CASSPGGPDTQYF
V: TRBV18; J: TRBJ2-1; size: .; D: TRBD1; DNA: TGTGCCAGCTCACCGGACAGGGCCTACAATGAGCAGTTCTTC; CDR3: CASSPDRAYNEQFF
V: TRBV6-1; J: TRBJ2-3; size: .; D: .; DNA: TGTGCCAGCACGGGGGGACGGACAGGCCGAATTTCTAGCACAGATACGCAGTATTTT; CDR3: CASTGGRTGRISSTDTQYF
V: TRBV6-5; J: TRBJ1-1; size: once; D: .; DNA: TGTGCCAGCAGTTACTTCAGGGTTTCCTCGAAGCACAGCCCGAACACTGAAGCTTTCTTT; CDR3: CASSYFRVSSKHSPNTEAFF
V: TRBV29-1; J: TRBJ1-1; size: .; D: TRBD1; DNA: TGCAGCGTTGATAGACAGGGGGACACTGAAGCTTTCTTT; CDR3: CSVDRQGDTEAFF
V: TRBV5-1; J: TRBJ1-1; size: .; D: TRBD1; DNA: TGCGCCAGCAGCTTGAGGGGGCGCGAAACTGAAGCTTTCTTT; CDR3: CASSLRGRETEAFF
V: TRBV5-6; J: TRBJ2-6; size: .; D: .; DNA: TGTGCCAGCAGCCAAGTAGCAGGAACCTCTGGGGCCAACGTCCTGACTTTC; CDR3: CASSQVAGTSGANVLTF
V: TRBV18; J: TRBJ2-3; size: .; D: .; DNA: TGTGCCAGCTCACCATATGGTGGCACAGATACGCAGTATTTT; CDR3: CASSPYGGTDTQYF
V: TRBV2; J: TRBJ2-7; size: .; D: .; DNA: TGTGCCAGCAAAGGCAACACCTACGAGCAGTACTTC; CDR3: CASKGNTYEQYF
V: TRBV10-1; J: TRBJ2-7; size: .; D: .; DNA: TGCGCCAGCAGTGACGGCCTCGGCACTATCTACGAGCAGTACTTC; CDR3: CASSDGLGTIYEQYF
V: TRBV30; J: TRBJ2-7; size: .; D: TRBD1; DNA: TGTGCCTGGAACAGGGGGCTAGTAGAGCAGTACTTC; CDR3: CAWNRGLVEQYF
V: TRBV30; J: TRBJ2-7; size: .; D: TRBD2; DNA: TGTGCCTGGAGTCCAGCCAGGGAGGGTTCCTACGAGCAGTACTTC; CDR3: CAWSPAREGSYEQYF
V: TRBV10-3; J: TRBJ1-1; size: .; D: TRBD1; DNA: TGTGCCATCAGTTTAGGACAGGGGGAGATCACTGAAGCTTTCTTT; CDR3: CAISLGQGEITEAFF
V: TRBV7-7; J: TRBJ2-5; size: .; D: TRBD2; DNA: TGTGCTAGCAGCCGGACCTCCGGGGGGACAGAGACCCAGTACTTC; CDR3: CASSRTSGGTETQYF
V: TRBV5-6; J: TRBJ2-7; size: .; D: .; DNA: TGTGCCAGCAGCTTAGTGGGGACACCTTCCTACGAGCAGTACTTC; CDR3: CASSLVGTPSYEQYF
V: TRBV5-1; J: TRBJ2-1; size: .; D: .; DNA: TGCGCCAGCAGCTCGGGACCCCGGGAGGAGCAGTTCTTC; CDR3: CASSSGPREEQFF
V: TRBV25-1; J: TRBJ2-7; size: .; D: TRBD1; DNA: TGTGCCAGCAGCTTGACAGGGGGCGGCTTTAACGAGCAGTACTTC; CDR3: CASSLTGGGFNEQYF
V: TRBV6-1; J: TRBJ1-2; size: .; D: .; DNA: TGTGCCAGCAGTGAATTGGGAAACTATGGCTACACCTTC; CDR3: CASSELGNYGYTF
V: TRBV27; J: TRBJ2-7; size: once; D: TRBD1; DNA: TGTGCCAGCAGGGGACAGGGGGTAAACGAGCAGTACTTC; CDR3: CASRGQGVNEQYF
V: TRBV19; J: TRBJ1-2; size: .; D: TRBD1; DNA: TGTGCCAGTAGTTGGGGACAGGGAAATGGCTACACCTTC; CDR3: CASSWGQGNGYTF
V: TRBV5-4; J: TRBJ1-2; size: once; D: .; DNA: TGTGCCAGCCGCCGGGACTATGGCTACACCTTC; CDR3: CASRRDYGYTF
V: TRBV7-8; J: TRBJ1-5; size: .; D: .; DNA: TGTGCCAGCAGCCCCTCACCCATGGGCAATCAGCCCCAGCATTTT; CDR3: CASSPSPMGNQPQHF
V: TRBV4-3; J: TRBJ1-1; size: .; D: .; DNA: TGCGCCAGCAGCCAAGAGAAAGCTATGAGACCGGTGAACACTGAAGCTTTCTTT; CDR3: CASSQEKAMRPVNTEAFF
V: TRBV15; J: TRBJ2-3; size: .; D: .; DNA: TGTGCCACCAGCAGAGATTGGGGGGTCGGCACAGATACGCAGTATTTT; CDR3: CATSRDWGVGTDTQYF
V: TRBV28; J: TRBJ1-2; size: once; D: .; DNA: TGTGCCAGCAGACACCCGGTTTTGGACTATGGCTACACCTTC; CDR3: CASRHPVLDYGYTF
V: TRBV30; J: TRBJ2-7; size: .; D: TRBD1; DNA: TGTGCCTGGAGTGTACAGGGGGACAGGACCTACGAGCAGTACTTC; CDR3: CAWSVQGDRTYEQYF
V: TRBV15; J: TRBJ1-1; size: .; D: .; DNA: TGTGCCACCAGCAGAGGTGGTTATTCGAACACTGAAGCTTTCTTT; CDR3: CATSRGGYSNTEAFF